The present entry profiles one TCR beta chain with its context. Trimming shortened V by 4 bases and J by 4 bases, and 13 bases separated the two germline ends. The CDR3 runs to 14 residues. CDR1 MDHEN and CDR2 SYDVKM come from the germline V gene. This record comes from a study of cytomegalovirus exposure and HLA in healthy donors. With 60 Vbeta and 13 Jbeta primers, the PCR was carried out. The data were produced by immunoSEQ multiplex PCR, yet TCRdb's version contains in-frame clones alone and is incomplete. In the table there are nearly 300,000 clones, more than 80% of which are singletons. Sequencing input: PBMCs. The TCR sequence derives from a man aged 35-49 years in good health and CMV-seropositive. J is TRBJ1-2 and V is TRBV28; D call uncertain. DNA for the CDR3: TGTGCCAGCAGTTCCTCCCGGGAAGGCTATGGCTACACCTTC. Amino acid sequence: CASSSSREGYGYTF.